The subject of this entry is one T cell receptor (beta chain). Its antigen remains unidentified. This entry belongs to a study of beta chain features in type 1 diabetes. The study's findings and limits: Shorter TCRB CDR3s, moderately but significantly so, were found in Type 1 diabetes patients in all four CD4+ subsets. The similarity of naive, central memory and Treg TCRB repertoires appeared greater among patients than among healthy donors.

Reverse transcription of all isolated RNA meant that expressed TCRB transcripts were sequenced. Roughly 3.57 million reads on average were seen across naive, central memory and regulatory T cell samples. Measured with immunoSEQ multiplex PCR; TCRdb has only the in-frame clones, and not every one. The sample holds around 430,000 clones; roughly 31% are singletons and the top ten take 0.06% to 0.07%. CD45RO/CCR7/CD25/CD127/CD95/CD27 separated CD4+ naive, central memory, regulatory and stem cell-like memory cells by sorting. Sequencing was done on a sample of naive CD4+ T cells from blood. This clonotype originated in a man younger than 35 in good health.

The CDR3 region is CASSLEGLLAGTGELFF. CDR3 in DNA: TGCGCCAGCAGCTTGGAAGGTCTGCTAGCCGGTACCGGGGAGCTGTTTTTT. This rearrangement joins TRBV5-1 to TRBJ2-2; a weak D match, TRBD2 (5 bases). Trimming cost V 0 bases and J 5 bases, with 17 bases left between them. Germline CDR1 and CDR2: SGHRS and YFSETQ. This CDR3 contains 17 residues.